The next 18 T cell receptor beta chains were all read from a single sample in a study of blood T cells in healthy people across ages. For the second PCR, which ran for about 7 to 11 cycles, a sample-barcoded 5' primer and a J-beta primer mix were used. TCRdb processed the 5' RACE reads anew with MiXCR; each CDR3 protein has one entry. The profile shows 600,000 to 1,000,000 distinct CDR3 sequences, around 25% of them singletons. A further study also used this sample, focusing on T cells of mothers and their children.

The material sequenced was blood. The receptors stem from a boy younger than 18 in good health.

V usage is TRBV9 and J usage is TRBJ1-4; no clear D gene. V lost 0 bases and J 7 bases, leaving 13 bases between the germline ends. This CDR3 comprises 15 residues. Germline CDR1 is SGDLS and CDR2 is YYNGEE. The CDR3 protein is CASSVGLGAAEKLFF. CDR3 DNA sequence: TGTGCCAGCAGCGTAGGCCTCGGAGCTGCTGAAAAACTGTTTTTT.

This clonotype was observed a few times. The rearrangement joins TRBV29-1 to TRBJ1-4; no clear D. This CDR3 has 12 amino acids. Trimming pared 5 bases from V and 3 bases from J, leaving 7 bases between. Germline V CDR1 and CDR2: SQVTM, ANQGSEA. The CDR3 DNA reads TGCAGCGTTCAATGGTCTAATGAAAAACTGTTTTTT. The encoded protein is CSVQWSNEKLFF.

This clonotype has more than one count but fewer than ten. The chain recombines TRBV7-9 with TRBJ2-1; D is unclear. Matching the DNA end better, TRBJ2-7 makes the J call doubtful. Looked up from germline, CDR1 is SEHNR and CDR2 is FQNEAQ (reference sequence). The CDR3 runs to 14 residues. The CDR3, as DNA: TGTGCCAGCAGGGAAACTCAAAGCTCCTACGAGCAGTACTTC. This codes for CASRETQSSYEQYF.

The V call is TRBV20-1, the J call TRBJ1-1, with unresolved D. V lost 4 bases and J 7 bases, leaving 16 bases between the germline ends. This CDR3 spans 13 amino acids. Germline V gene lookup returns CDR1 DFQATT and CDR2 SNEGSKA (reference sequence). CDR3 coding DNA: TGCAGTGCTAAAGACCCTCAGAAGTATGAAGCTTTCTTT. It is translated as CSAKDPQKYEAFF.

In this sample, this clonotype turned up a few times. CDR3 sequence reads: CASSQDPGLAASSSYNEQFF. The CDR3 DNA is TGCGCCAGCAGCCAAGATCCGGGACTAGCGGCGTCGAGCTCCTACAATGAGCAGTTCTTC. The chain is built from TRBV4-3 and TRBJ2-1; TRBD2 agrees at 11 bases. V was clipped by 0 bases and J by 0 bases; unmatched bases: 10. Germline-derived CDR1 and CDR2 are LGHNA and YSLEER. The CDR3 runs 20 residues.

The sample holds a few counts of this clonotype. CDR3 sequence (DNA): TGCAGCGTTGAAGTTAGCGGGAGGCAAGAGACCCAGTACTTC. Protein sequence: CSVEVSGRQETQYF. The chain has TRBV29-1 and TRBJ2-5; 10 nucleotides match TRBD2. The germline V gene has CDR1 SQVTM and CDR2 ANQGSEA. CDR3 length: 14 residues. The ends lost 1 base at V and 2 bases at J; junction bases unmatched: 1.

This clonotype showed up just a few times. The rearrangement uses TRBV29-1 and TRBJ1-1; no clear D gene. CDR1 SQVTM and CDR2 ANQGSEA come from the germline V gene. Trimming stripped 5 bases from V and 0 bases from J, with 13 bases between. This CDR3 spans 14 amino acids. The DNA of the CDR3 is TGCAGCGTTCTCATCCAGGAGATGAACACTGAAGCTTTCTTT. Its protein is CSVLIQEMNTEAFF. Filled out from reference TRBV29-1 and TRBJ1-1, the complete variable domain reads SAVISQKPSRDICQRGTSLTIQCQVDSQVTMMFWYRQQPGQSLTLIATANQGSEATYESGFVIDKFPISRPNLTFSTLTVSNMSPEDSSIYLCSVLIQEMNTEAFFGQGTRLTVV.

This clonotype was seen more than once but under ten times. J is TRBJ1-2 and V is TRBV5-6; D call uncertain. Trimming stripped 0 bases from V and 6 bases from J, with 12 bases between. Per germline, CDR1 SGHDT and CDR2 YYEEEE. The CDR3 runs to 14 residues. CDR3 sequence reads: CASSLGPLGDGYTF. CDR3 sequence (DNA): TGTGCCAGCAGCTTGGGACCCCTTGGCGATGGCTACACCTTC.

Comments on this clonotype: A much larger clone differs from this one at a single base, so this may be a read error. This CDR3 fails to terminate in the conserved phenylalanine or tryptophan, so it likely reflects a read error. The V call is TRBV20-1, the J call TRBJ2-4, with 9 bases lining up with TRBD1. With 5 bases clipped from V and 8 bases from J, the junction kept 4 bases outside the gene matches. This CDR3 contains 12 residues. Looked up from germline, CDR1 is DFQATT and CDR2 is SNEGSKA (reference sequence). The CDR3 DNA reads as TGCAGTGCTGAGGACAGGGGTGACATTCAGTACTCC. It specifies CSAEDRGDIQYS.

The chain recombines TRBV6-2 or TRBV6-3 with TRBJ2-7, with 11 bases that match TRBD2. Germline CDR1 and CDR2: MNHEY and SVGEGT. CDR3 length: 14 amino acids. V shed 6 bases and J 3 bases; nucleotides not matched to a gene: 4. The CDR3 bases are TGTGCCAGCAGACGGGGACTAGCGGACTACGAGCAGTACTTC. Residues: CASRRGLADYEQYF.

Only a few counts were recorded for this clonotype. J is TRBJ1-4 and V is TRBV18, with D possibly being TRBD1 (6 bases). Germline assignment: CDR1 KGHSH and CDR2 LQKENI. The CDR3 covers 15 residues. Trimming left V 0 bases short and J 6 bases short, with 11 bases between. The CDR3 region is CASSPPAGEHEKLFF. The DNA for the CDR3 is TGTGCCAGCTCACCACCGGCAGGGGAACATGAAAAACTGTTTTTT.

This clonotype was recorded a few times. The gene calls are TRBV7-8 and TRBJ1-5; D is uncertain. Trimming took 5 bases from V and 0 from J, leaving 11 bases between them. CDR3 length equals 15 residues. The germline V gene has CDR1 SGHVS and CDR2 FQNEAQ. The CDR3 DNA sequence: TGTGCCAGCAGCAAGACAACTAATAGCAATCAGCCCCAGCATTTT. Amino acid sequence: CASSKTTNSNQPQHF.

This clonotype has just a few counts. CDR3 region: CASSIISGPYEQYF. CDR3 nucleotide sequence: TGTGCCAGTAGTATAATTAGCGGACCATACGAGCAGTACTTC. The chain recombines TRBV19 with TRBJ2-5, with D possibly matching TRBD2 (6 bases). The J call may be wrong; the DNA end is better matched by TRBJ2-7. The CDR3 consists of 14 residues. In germline, CDR1 is LNHDA, CDR2 SQIVND (reference sequence).

The sample holds a few counts of this clonotype. The chain carries TRBV11-2 and TRBJ2-1, with D hard to call. Germline V lookup: CDR1 SGHAT, CDR2 FQNNGV. Trimming stripped 2 bases from V and 7 bases from J, with 9 bases between. The CDR3 spans 13 residues. The CDR3 here is CASSLSLTNEQFF. CDR3 nucleotides: TGTGCCAGCAGCTTAAGTCTAACGAATGAGCAGTTCTTC.

The rearrangement joins TRBV7-9 to TRBJ2-7; no clear D gene. In germline, CDR1 is SEHNR, CDR2 FQNEAQ (reference sequence). This CDR3 has 14 residues. V lost 5 bases and J 3 bases, leaving 14 bases between the germline ends. CDR3 in DNA: TGTGCCAGCAGCCCGTCCGCTAGTGACTACGAGCAGTACTTC. It yields the protein CASSPSASDYEQYF.

This clonotype has a handful of counts. The V call is TRBV18, the J call TRBJ2-6; D is uncertain. CDR3 size: 18 residues. Germline CDR1 KGHSH, CDR2 LQKENI. With 3 bases removed from V and 0 bases from J, the gap between germline ends came to 15 bases. The CDR3 bases are TGTGCCAGCTCACCTACTTTGGTCTGGGACTCTGGGGCCAACGTCCTGACTTTC. This encodes CASSPTLVWDSGANVLTF.

This clonotype has a handful of counts. The rearrangement uses TRBV14 and TRBJ2-1, with 8 bases that match TRBD2. Trimming took 7 bases from V and 7 from J; bases not matched to a gene: 6. The germline CDR1 and CDR2 sequences are SGHDN and FVKESK. This CDR3 has 13 residues. CDR3 sequence (DNA): TGTGCCAGCAACCGGGGGGGTGAAAATGAGCAGTTCTTC. It specifies CASNRGGENEQFF.

This clonotype was seen a few times. This chain links TRBV7-9 with TRBJ2-3; 8 positions agree with TRBD2. Germline V gene sequence: CDR1 SEHNR, CDR2 FQNEAQ (reference sequence). The CDR3 is 17 residues long. V lost 2 bases, J lost 3 bases, and 10 bases stayed unmatched. In DNA form, the CDR3 reads TGTGCCAGCAGCTTACAGGGCGGAGGCGGGAGGACAGATACGCAGTATTTT. This encodes CASSLQGGGGRTDTQYF.